This T cell receptor (beta chain) is drawn from a study of tumor-infiltrating lymphocytes in primary liver carcinoma. In the case of this clonotype: One junction end does not reproduce the germline sequence, and a read error may be involved.

TCR beta cDNA was made from 400 to 500 ng total RNA with a constant-region primer. A slightly modified ARM-PCR protocol with three nested multiplex PCR rounds produced these TCR beta libraries. Each of the first two PCR rounds ran roughly 10 cycles with TRBV1-TRBV30 forward and C-beta reverse primers. One entry per CDR3 protein, called by TCRdb with MiXCR from the multiplex PCR reads. This repertoire shows approximately 210,000 distinct CDR3 sequences, around three fifths found once; its top ten account for about 7.1%. The CDR3 is 15 amino acids. Germline CDR1 is PRHDT and CDR2 is FYEKMQ (reference sequence). RNA isolated from unsorted whole blood supplied the blood RNA, with germline DNA also extracted.

The genes are TRBV13 and TRBJ2-7; no clear D gene. The sequenced material came from peripheral blood. The TCR originated in a woman aged 60-75 years with primary liver carcinoma and hepatitis B virus infection. The CDR3 sequence: CASNYEGSSVGEQYF. The CDR3 coding sequence is TGTGCCAGCAACTATGAAGGATCGTCCGTAGGCGAGCAATACTTC.